This record concerns one T cell receptor beta chain sequence. This entry belongs to a study of identical twins. MiXCR was run by TCRdb on the 5' RACE reads, yielding one entry per CDR3 protein. The sample has 1.5 million to 2 million distinct CDR3 sequences, 32% seen once; the top ten hold around 0.3%. Trimming removed 5 bases from V and 0 bases from J; junction bases left unmatched: 6. CDR3 length: 15 amino acids. The germline V gene has CDR1 MDHEN and CDR2 SYDVKM. The chain has TRBV28 and TRBJ1-2; TRBD1 agrees at 7 bases. The specimen was cord blood. This clonotype originated in a newborn girl in good health. The CDR3 spells CASSRGGRANYGYTF. CDR3 nucleotide sequence: TGTGCCAGCAGTCGAGGGGGCAGGGCTAACTATGGCTACACCTTC.